One and the same sample provided the 4 T cell receptor beta chains below, sequenced in a study of cytomegalovirus exposure and HLA in healthy donors. Researchers ran the PCR with 60 Vbeta and 13 Jbeta primers. Clones were read by immunoSEQ multiplex PCR, and TCRdb kept only the in-frame ones, dropping some. This sample has some 130,000 clones, with roughly three quarters found just once. What was sequenced was PBMCs. The receptor source for this set is a man aged 25-40 years in good health and CMV-seronegative.

This clone has a handful of counts. The CDR3 nucleotides read TGCGCCAGCAAAGAGGGGGCGGCCGGAGAGCAGTACTTC. It specifies CASKEGAAGEQYF. This chain uses TRBV5-1 with TRBJ2-7, with 7 bases fitting TRBD1. Germline trimming cut 6 bases from V and 7 bases from J; bases unmatched to any gene: 10. This CDR3 region has 13 residues. Germline V gives CDR1 SGHRS, CDR2 YFSETQ.

This chain connects TRBV19 to TRBJ2-5; 9 bases align to TRBD1. Germline CDR1 reads LNHDA; CDR2 reads SQIVND (reference sequence). CDR3 length: 15 amino acids. V dropped 6 bases and J dropped 4; count of bases not matched to a gene: 9. DNA for the CDR3: TGTGCCAGTAGCCCGCCCGGGACAGGGTTAGAGACCCAGTACTTC. Protein sequence: CASSPPGTGLETQYF. The full variable domain, its missing parts supplied by reference TRBV19 and TRBJ2-5, is DGGITQSPKYLFRKEGQNVTLSCEQNLNHDAMYWYRQDPGQGLRLIYYSQIVNDFQKGDIAEGYSVSREKKESFPLTVTSAQKNPTAFYLCASSPPGTGLETQYFGPGTRLLVL.

This chain uses TRBV29-1 with TRBJ2-1, with D possibly matching TRBD2 (6 bases). Germline CDR1 reads SQVTM; CDR2 reads ANQGSEA. The CDR3 contains 16 residues. Trimming took off 4 bases at V and 7 bases at J, with 23 bases between the two ends. The CDR3 DNA reads TGCAGCGTTGCCCACTCTTCAGCCGGCGGGATGAATGAGCAGTTCTTC. Its protein product is CSVAHSSAGGMNEQFF.

The chain has TRBV6-4 and TRBJ2-5; 8 bases map to TRBD1. Per germline, CDR1 MRHNA and CDR2 SNTAGT. The V and J ends lost 6 bases and 5 bases, in that order; junction bases with no gene match: 23. The CDR3 runs 19 residues. In nucleotides, the CDR3 is TGTGCCAGCAGAACGTTCCGCAGGGGGCGCGGGAAAATACCCGAGACCCAGTACTTC. The encoded protein is CASRTFRRGRGKIPETQYF.